This record concerns one T cell receptor (beta chain) sequence. These data originate in a study of blood T cell repertoires in COVID-19. Turning to the study itself: The United States, Italy and Spain provided the acute and convalescent COVID-19 samples. PBMCs, B-cell-depleted T cells, or T cells were the source of the cDNA or gDNA that made up the material.

TCRdb keeps only in-frame clones here, not all; method: immunoSEQ multiplex PCR. The sample holds about 87,000 clones, around 84% seen once. Trimming removed 2 bases from V and 8 bases from J; junction bases left unmatched: 6. This CDR3 spans 15 amino acids. The germline V gene has CDR1 MNHEY and CDR2 SVGAGI. The J gene is TRBJ2-2, the V gene TRBV6-5, with TRBD1 matching 9 bases. The source material was peripheral blood. This TCR was sampled from a man between 40 and 49 years old with acute or convalescent COVID-19. The CDR3 nucleotides are TGTGCCAGCAGTTACGGGACAGGGACGACAGGGGAGCTGTTTTTT. It is translated as CASSYGTGTTGELFF.